The 30 T cell receptor beta chains in this list originate from one sample, sequenced in a study of CD8+CD57+ T cells in acquired aplastic anemia (dated by TCRdb to the late 2010s). Data came from an Illumina HiSeq 2000. Genomic DNA was used as template for profiling of TCR beta VDJ combinations and CDR3 sequences. The public reads were run again by TCRdb, first through fastp at Q25 and then through MiXCR, and only productive beta chains were kept. Every entry covers one CDR3 protein and lists the most common genes and DNA from its rows. This sample has approximately 160,000 distinct CDR3 sequences in its table, and about 48% of those were observed once. The ten largest clones take up over 0.95% of the sample. Sequencing was carried out using sorted CD4+, CD8+, or CD8+CD57+ T cells (not recorded which) from PBMCs. The source is a human donor in good health.

Notes on this clonotype: Germline is not matched at one junction end, which may reflect a read error. This chain joins TRBV10-2 and TRBJ1-5, with 7 bases matching TRBD1. CDR1 is WSHSY, CDR2 SAAADI, per germline. This CDR3 region has 16 residues. The CDR3 region is CASSRAGTGESQPQHF. The CDR3 DNA is TGTGCCAGCAGCCGGGCGGGCACAGGGGAAAGTCAGCCCCAGCATTTT.

This clonotype occurred many times. This rearrangement joins TRBV7-2 to TRBJ2-7; possibly TRBD1 for D (7 bases). CDR3 length equals 15 residues. The V end lost 1 base, the J end lost 3 bases, and 13 bases lay between the germline ends. CDR1 and CDR2 (germline): SGHTA, FQGNSA. The CDR3 is CASSLGQGLSYEQYF. The CDR3 DNA reads TGTGCCAGCAGCTTAGGACAGGGACTTAGCTACGAGCAGTACTTC.

This clonotype has a single count. The chain employs TRBV6-1 and TRBJ1-6; unclear D gene. The CDR3 contains 14 residues. Trimming removed 6 bases from V and 7 bases from J, with 13 bases in between. Looked up from germline, CDR1 is MNHNS and CDR2 is SASEGT. CDR3: CASRLPRSNSPLHF. The DNA for the CDR3 is TGTGCCAGCAGACTCCCCAGGAGCAATTCACCCCTCCACTTT.

J is TRBJ1-5 and V is TRBV19; D gene uncertain. This CDR3 is built from 15 residues. Trimming shortened V by 7 bases and J by 0 bases, and 13 bases separated the two germline ends. Germline-derived CDR1 and CDR2 are LNHDA and SQIVND (reference sequence). CDR3 loop: CASKTGLYSNQPQHF. CDR3 in DNA: TGTGCCAGTAAAACCGGCCTTTATAGCAATCAGCCCCAGCATTTT.

As regards this clonotype: One base away lies a much larger clone, so this may be a sequencing read error. The chain joins TRBV6-5 to TRBJ1-6; 7 nucleotides align to TRBD1. Germline V gene sequence: CDR1 MNHEY, CDR2 SVGAGI. The CDR3 runs to 16 residues. In DNA, the CDR3 is TGTGCCTGCAGTTACTCGTGGACAGGCTATAATTCACCCCTCCACTTT. Encoded protein: CACSYSWTGYNSPLHF.

This clonotype was counted many times. The V gene is TRBV5-4, the J gene TRBJ2-2; 7 nucleotides agree with TRBD1. The V gene's germline CDR1 is SGHNT and CDR2 YYREEE (reference sequence). The CDR3 is made up of 14 amino acids. The junction had 1 base not matched to a gene; V was cut back by 1 base and J by 4 bases. CDR3 sequence reads: CASSLTGVTGELFF. Here the CDR3 DNA reads TGTGCCAGCAGCTTGACAGGGGTCACCGGGGAGCTGTTTTTT.

The V call is TRBV10-3, the J call TRBJ2-1; TRBD1 might be the D (6 bases). V was pared by 10 bases and J by 6 bases, with 22 bases between. From germline, CDR1 is ENHRY and CDR2 SYGVKD. This CDR3 spans 15 amino acids. CDR3 nucleotide sequence: TGTGCCACCGATCAGGGGTCATCCGGGCCCAATGAGCAGTTCTTC. Translated: CATDQGSSGPNEQFF.

This clonotype was counted many times. The genes are TRBV6-1 and TRBJ1-5, with D unclear. Trimming stripped 4 bases from V and 7 bases from J, with 5 bases between. The CDR3 spans 11 residues. Per germline, CDR1 MNHNS and CDR2 SASEGT. The CDR3 protein is CASSGIQPQHF. In nucleotides, the CDR3 is TGTGCCAGCAGTGGTATACAGCCCCAGCATTTT.

The genes are TRBV24-1 and TRBJ2-5, with no clear D. Deletions cut 2 bases from V and 0 bases from J, with 9 bases between. CDR3 size: 15 residues. CDR1 and CDR2 (germline): KGHDR, SFDVKD. Here the CDR3 reads CATSDSTVYQETQYF. The CDR3 DNA is TGTGCCACCAGTGATTCCACCGTGTACCAAGAGACCCAGTACTTC.

About this clonotype: It may be a read error: a sequence one base away is much more abundant. The chain links TRBV10-3 to TRBJ2-2; possible D gene TRBD1, 6 bases. The germline gives CDR1 ENHRY, CDR2 SYGVKD. The CDR3 contains 15 residues. V shed 10 bases and J shed 6 bases, with 21 bases lying between them. The CDR3 protein is CASGPGAWGSGELFF. DNA of the CDR3: TGTGCCAGCGGCCCAGGGGCCTGGGGATCCGGGGAGCTGTTTTTT.

This clonotype was picked up many times. The V and J genes are TRBV12-5 and TRBJ2-1, with D possibly TRBD1 on 5 matching bases. Trimming removed 2 bases from V and 2 bases from J, with 10 bases in between. CDR1 is LGHNT, CDR2 FRNRAP, per germline. The CDR3 is made up of 15 amino acids. CDR3 sequence reads: CASGLQGRTYNEQFF. The CDR3 nucleotides are TGTGCTAGTGGTTTGCAGGGAAGGACCTACAATGAGCAGTTCTTC.

Comments on this clonotype: A read error may be the cause here, since a much bigger clone is one base away. The chain recombines TRBV6-1 with TRBJ1-6; 7 bases map to TRBD1. The CDR3 has 14 amino acids. From germline, CDR1 is MNHNS and CDR2 SASEGT. The DNA for the CDR3 is TGTGCCAGCAGGTCCGCGACAGGGAATTCACTCCTCCACTTT. This codes for CASRSATGNSLLHF.

This clonotype appeared many times. This chain links TRBV19 with TRBJ2-2, with TRBD1 as a possible D gene (6 bases). This CDR3 region has 14 residues. Trimming shortened V by 7 bases and J by 2 bases, and 11 bases separated the two germline ends. Germline values: CDR1 LNHDA, CDR2 SQIVND (reference sequence). This CDR3 is CASNSRGNTGELFF. CDR3 DNA sequence: TGTGCCAGTAACTCCAGGGGCAACACCGGGGAGCTGTTTTTT.

This clonotype was detected only once. This sequence joins TRBV20-1 and TRBJ1-5; 8 bases match TRBD1. Germline values: CDR1 DFQATT, CDR2 SNEGSKA (reference sequence). This CDR3 region has 16 residues. Trimming cost V 4 bases and J 0 bases; bases outside gene matches: 8. CDR3 in amino acids: CSATRQGLYSNQPQHF. The DNA of the CDR3 is TGCAGTGCTACCCGACAGGGGCTTTATAGCAATCAGCCCCAGCATTTT.

This clonotype was picked up many times. V and J are TRBV4-2 and TRBJ2-7; tentatively, D is TRBD1 (5 bases). The CDR3 runs to 15 residues. Trimming shortened V by 1 base and J by 3 bases, and 13 bases separated the two germline ends. CDR1 and CDR2 (germline): LGHNA, YNFKEQ. The CDR3 sequence is CASSQALREGYEQYF. The CDR3 bases are TGTGCCAGCAGCCAAGCCCTCAGGGAAGGCTACGAGCAGTACTTC.

Many counts were recorded for this clonotype. This chain joins TRBV6-2 or TRBV6-3 and TRBJ2-7; 7 bases are a match to TRBD1. The CDR3 spans 15 residues. V was pared by 5 bases and J by 4 bases, with 11 bases of the junction left unmatched. CDR1 is MNHEY and CDR2 is SVGEGT in the germline V gene. The DNA for the CDR3 is TGTGCCAGCAGTGCACATCGACAGGGAAAGTACGAGCAGTACTTC. Translation: CASSAHRQGKYEQYF.

This clonotype was seen only a few times. This may come from a read error, since a much larger clone is one base off. The genes are TRBV12-3 or TRBV12-4 and TRBJ2-7; D may be TRBD1 or TRBD2 (5 bases each). The CDR3 extends over 14 amino acids. Trimming stripped 4 bases from V and 6 bases from J, with 16 bases between. This CDR3 reads CASSSRGRAGEQYF. As DNA, the CDR3 is TGTGCCAGCAGTTCACGGGGCAGGGCTGGCGAGCAGTACTTC.

The table lists this clonotype with many counts. This chain joins TRBV19 and TRBJ1-2; tentative D call: TRBD1 (5 bases). Looked up from germline, CDR1 is LNHDA and CDR2 is SQIVND (reference sequence). The CDR3 runs 15 residues. Trimming took off 3 bases at V and 7 bases at J, with 18 bases between the two ends. This CDR3 reads CASSIFGGLITGYTF. The CDR3 nucleotides are TGTGCCAGTAGTATCTTCGGGGGTCTTATTACTGGCTACACCTTC.

The genes are TRBV7-8 and TRBJ1-5; D remains ambiguous. Germline CDR1 reads SGHVS; CDR2 reads FQNEAQ. The ends were cut back, 5 bases at V and 5 bases at J, with 10 bases in the middle. The CDR3 runs 13 residues. The DNA for the CDR3 is TGTGCCAGCAGCCTGCGAACCCATCAGCCCCAGCATTTT. It specifies CASSLRTHQPQHF. Full variable domain (missing parts from reference TRBV7-8 and TRBJ1-5): GAGVSQSPRYKVAKRGQDVALRCDPISGHVSLFWYQQALGQGPEFLTYFQNEAQLDKSGLPSDRFFAERPEGSVSTLKIQRTQQEDSAVYLCASSLRTHQPQHFGDGTRLSIL.

This clonotype was counted ten times or more. This chain links TRBV16 with TRBJ1-1; D gene ambiguous. Trimming removed 3 bases from V and 7 bases from J, with 9 bases in between. Germline values: CDR1 KGHSY, CDR2 FQNENV. The CDR3 length is 12 residues. Written as DNA, the CDR3 is TGTGCCAGCAGCCACCTAGCGGGTGAAGCTTTCTTT. Translating gives CASSHLAGEAFF. The variable domain in full, completed from reference TRBV16 and TRBJ1-1, reads GEEVAQTPKHLVRGEGQKAKLYCAPIKGHSYVFWYQQVLKNEFKFLISFQNENVFDETGMPKERFSAKCLPNSPCSLEIQATKLEDSAVYFCASSHLAGEAFFGQGTRLTVV.

The V and J genes are TRBV29-1 and TRBJ2-7; 10 bases are shared with TRBD1. After removal of 0 bases from V and 3 bases from J, the junction contained 2 bases not matched to a gene. The germline CDR1 and CDR2 sequences are SQVTM and ANQGSEA. CDR3 length: 14 residues. CDR3 amino acids: CSVEEGDRGYEQYF. In DNA, the CDR3 is TGCAGCGTTGAAGAGGGGGACAGGGGCTACGAGCAGTACTTC.

This clonotype was found many times. This sequence joins TRBV7-9 and TRBJ1-5, with a possible D match to TRBD1 (6 bases). Trimming stripped 1 base from V and 1 base from J, with 11 bases between. The germline V gene encodes CDR1 SEHNR and CDR2 FQNEAQ (reference sequence). The CDR3 length is 16 residues. The CDR3 DNA follows: TGTGCCAGCAGCTTAGAACGGGGGCGCAGCAATCAGCCCCAGCATTTT. Its translation: CASSLERGRSNQPQHF.

The chain carries TRBV5-1 and TRBJ1-4; no firm D call. Germline V gives CDR1 SGHRS, CDR2 YFSETQ. This CDR3 has 14 amino acids. The CDR3 sequence is CARVGRGANEKLFF. The CDR3 bases are TGCGCGAGGGTAGGGCGGGGAGCTAATGAAAAACTGTTTTTT.

The CDR3 protein is CASSFAGQGTYEQYF. In DNA form, the CDR3 reads TGTGCCAGCAGTTTTGCGGGACAGGGAACCTACGAGCAGTACTTC. The J gene is TRBJ2-7, the V gene TRBV28; 9 bases line up with TRBD1. V lost 3 bases to trimming and J lost 2 bases; unmatched junction nucleotides: 5. Germline V gene data show CDR1 as MDHEN and CDR2 as SYDVKM. The CDR3 covers 15 residues.

V is TRBV7-8 and J is TRBJ2-1, with D possibly TRBD2 on 5 matching bases. Trimming took off 2 bases at V and 6 bases at J, with 11 bases between the two ends. The CDR3 has 14 amino acids. Germline CDR1 is SGHVS and CDR2 is FQNEAQ. CDR3 nucleotide sequence: TGTGCCAGCAGCTTATTCACGGGGTCCAATGAGCAGTTCTTC. Encoded protein: CASSLFTGSNEQFF.

A few counts support this clonotype. The rearrangement uses TRBV7-9 and TRBJ1-1; weak D call: TRBD1 (6 bases). Germline CDR1 SEHNR, CDR2 FQNEAQ (reference sequence). Trimming cost V 4 bases and J 1 base, with 10 bases left between them. There are 14 residues in the CDR3. The CDR3 DNA is TGTGCCAGCAGCTCGACAGGAGAGAACACTGAAGCTTTCTTT. This codes for CASSSTGENTEAFF.

This clonotype was detected ten times or more. This chain connects TRBV5-1 to TRBJ2-2; either TRBD1 or TRBD2 may fit D (6 bases each). CDR3 size: 12 residues. V was clipped by 5 bases and J by 5 bases, with 7 bases between them. Germline CDR1 SGHRS, CDR2 YFSETQ. The CDR3 protein is CASRGGTGELFF. The CDR3 DNA sequence: TGCGCCAGCAGAGGGGGGACCGGGGAGCTGTTTTTT.

This clonotype was picked up many times. V and J are TRBV12-3 or TRBV12-4 and TRBJ1-2; TRBD1 is a possible D gene (5 bases). The CDR3 totals 12 residues. V was cut by 8 bases and J by 4 bases, with 11 bases left in between. The CDR3 loop reads CASGAGAYGYTF. DNA of the CDR3: TGTGCCAGCGGGGCGGGCGCCTATGGCTACACCTTC.

Regarding this clonotype: A much larger clonotype is one base distant, so this may be a read error. The J gene is TRBJ1-2, the V gene TRBV12-5; D unclear. Germline CDR1 is LGHNT and CDR2 is FRNRAP. CDR3 length equals 15 residues. CDR3 bases: TGTGTTAGTGGTTTTTCTAACATGGAGACATATGGCTACACCTTC. As protein: CVSGFSNMETYGYTF.

This clonotype appeared many times. This CDR3 reads CSAYRDRGTEQFF. The CDR3 DNA follows: TGCAGTGCGTACCGGGACAGGGGCACTGAGCAGTTCTTC. The chain couples TRBV20-1 to TRBJ2-1; 10 bases are a match to TRBD1. CDR1 is DFQATT, CDR2 SNEGSKA, per germline (reference sequence). This CDR3 is 13 amino acids long. Trimming at V came to 6 bases and at J to 9 bases, leaving 8 bases not matched to a gene.